Described below is a single T cell receptor (beta chain) sequence and its context. Antigen: not known. The data derive from a study of T cell repertoires in cytomegalovirus infection. TCRdb reprocessed the reads via MiXCR and lists one record per CDR3 protein. The sample consists of 700,000 to 900,000 distinct CDR3 sequences, 25% to 35% of them appearing once. V was pared by 0 bases and J by 4 bases, with 14 bases between. Germline V gene lookup returns CDR1 SGHRS and CDR2 YFSETQ. This CDR3 region has 16 residues. The genes are TRBV5-1 and TRBJ2-1; D possibly corresponds to TRBD1 (6 bases). The sequencing used cultured CD8+ T cells from PBMCs, collected from culture after CMV antigen stimulation. This clonotype originated in a human donor in good health (CMV status not recorded). Some clones in this sample may be carry-over from other donors' samples. CDR3 nucleotides: TGCGCCAGCAGCTTGGCTGTGCAGGGGCCGTACAATGAGCAGTTCTTC. Translated, it gives CASSLAVQGPYNEQFF.